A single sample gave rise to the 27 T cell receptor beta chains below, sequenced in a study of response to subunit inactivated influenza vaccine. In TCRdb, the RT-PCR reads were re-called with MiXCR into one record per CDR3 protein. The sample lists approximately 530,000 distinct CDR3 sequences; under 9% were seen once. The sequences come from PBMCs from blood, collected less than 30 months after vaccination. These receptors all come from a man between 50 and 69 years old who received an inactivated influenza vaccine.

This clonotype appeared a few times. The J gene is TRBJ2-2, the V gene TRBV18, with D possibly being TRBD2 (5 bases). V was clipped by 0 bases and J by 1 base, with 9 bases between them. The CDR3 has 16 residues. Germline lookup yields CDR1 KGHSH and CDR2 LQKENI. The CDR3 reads CASSPPGRENTGELFF. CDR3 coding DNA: TGTGCCAGCTCACCACCAGGACGGGAGAACACCGGGGAGCTGTTTTTT.

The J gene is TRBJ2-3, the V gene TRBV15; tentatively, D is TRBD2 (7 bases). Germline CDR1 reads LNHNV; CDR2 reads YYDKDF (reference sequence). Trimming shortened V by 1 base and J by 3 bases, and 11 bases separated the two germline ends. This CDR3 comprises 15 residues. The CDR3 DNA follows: TGTGCCACCAGCAGAGCGGGGGGCCTAACAGATACGCAGTATTTT. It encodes CATSRAGGLTDTQYF.

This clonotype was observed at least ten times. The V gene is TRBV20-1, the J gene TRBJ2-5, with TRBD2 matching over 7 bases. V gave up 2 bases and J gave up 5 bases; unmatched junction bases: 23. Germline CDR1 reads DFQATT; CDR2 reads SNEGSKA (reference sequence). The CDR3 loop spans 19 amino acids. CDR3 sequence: CSARPGGREKPSHRETQYF. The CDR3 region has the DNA TGCAGTGCTAGACCCGGGGGGAGAGAGAAACCCTCCCACCGGGAGACCCAGTACTTC.

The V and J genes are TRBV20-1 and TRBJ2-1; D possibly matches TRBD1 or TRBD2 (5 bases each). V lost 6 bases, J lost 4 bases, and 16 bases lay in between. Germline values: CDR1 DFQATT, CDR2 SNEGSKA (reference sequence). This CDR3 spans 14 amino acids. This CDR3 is CSAGSWGKYNEQFF. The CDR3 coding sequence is TGCAGTGCCGGCAGTTGGGGGAAGTACAATGAGCAGTTCTTC.

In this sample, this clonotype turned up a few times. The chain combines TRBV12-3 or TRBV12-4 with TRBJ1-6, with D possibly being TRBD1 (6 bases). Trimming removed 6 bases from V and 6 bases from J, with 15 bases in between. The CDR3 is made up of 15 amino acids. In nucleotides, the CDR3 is TGTGCCAGCAGCTTTAAACAGGGTGGTAATTCACCCCTCCACTTT. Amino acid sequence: CASSFKQGGNSPLHF.

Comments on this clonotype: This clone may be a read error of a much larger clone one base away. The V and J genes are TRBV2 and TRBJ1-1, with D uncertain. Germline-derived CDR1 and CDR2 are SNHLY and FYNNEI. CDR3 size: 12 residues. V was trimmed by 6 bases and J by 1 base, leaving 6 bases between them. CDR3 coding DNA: TGTGCCAGCAGGATAGGGAACACTGAAGCTTTCTTT. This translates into CASRIGNTEAFF.

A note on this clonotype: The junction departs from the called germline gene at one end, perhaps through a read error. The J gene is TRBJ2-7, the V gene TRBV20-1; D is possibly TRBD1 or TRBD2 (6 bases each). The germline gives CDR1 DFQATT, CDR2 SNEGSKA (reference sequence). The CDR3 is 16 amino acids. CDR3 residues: CCARVPKGGGMYEQYF. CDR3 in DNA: TGCTGTGCTAGAGTCCCAAAAGGGGGAGGAATGTACGAGCAGTACTTC.

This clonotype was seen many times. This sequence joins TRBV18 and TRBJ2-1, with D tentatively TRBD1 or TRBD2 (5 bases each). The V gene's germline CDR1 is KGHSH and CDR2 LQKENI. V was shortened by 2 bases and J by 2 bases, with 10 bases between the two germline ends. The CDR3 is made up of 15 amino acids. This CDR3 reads CASSPEGSPYNEQFF. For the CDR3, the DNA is TGTGCCAGCTCACCAGAGGGGAGCCCCTACAATGAGCAGTTCTTC.

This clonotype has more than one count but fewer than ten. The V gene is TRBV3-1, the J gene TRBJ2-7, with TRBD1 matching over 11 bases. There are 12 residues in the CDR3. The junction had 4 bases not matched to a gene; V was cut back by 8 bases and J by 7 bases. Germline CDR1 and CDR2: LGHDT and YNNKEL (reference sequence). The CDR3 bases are TGTGCCAGCGGGGACAGGGGGTATGAGCAGTACTTC. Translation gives CASGDRGYEQYF.

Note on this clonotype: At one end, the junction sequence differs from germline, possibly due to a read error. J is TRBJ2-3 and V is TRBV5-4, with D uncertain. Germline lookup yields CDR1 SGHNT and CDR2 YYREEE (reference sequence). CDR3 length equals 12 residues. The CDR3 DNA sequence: TGTGCCAGCAGCCACTCGAGCGAGAGTGGACATTTT. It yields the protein CASSHSSESGHF.

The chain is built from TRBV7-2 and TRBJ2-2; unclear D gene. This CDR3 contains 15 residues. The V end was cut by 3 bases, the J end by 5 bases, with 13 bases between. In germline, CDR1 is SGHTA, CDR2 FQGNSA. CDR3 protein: CASSFLPLETGELFF. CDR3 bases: TGTGCCAGCAGCTTTCTTCCTTTAGAGACCGGGGAGCTGTTTTTT.

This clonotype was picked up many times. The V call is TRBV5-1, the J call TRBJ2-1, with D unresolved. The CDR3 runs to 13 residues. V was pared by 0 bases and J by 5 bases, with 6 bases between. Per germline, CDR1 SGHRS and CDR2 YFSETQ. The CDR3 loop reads CASSLGANNEQFF. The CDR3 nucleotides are TGCGCCAGCAGCTTGGGGGCGAACAATGAGCAGTTCTTC.

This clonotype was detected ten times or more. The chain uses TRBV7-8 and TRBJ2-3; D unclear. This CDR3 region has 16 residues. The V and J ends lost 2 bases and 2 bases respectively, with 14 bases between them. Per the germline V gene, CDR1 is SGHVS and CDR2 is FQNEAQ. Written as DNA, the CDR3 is TGTGCCAGCAGCTTACCGGGTTTGGGAAACACAGATACGCAGTATTTT. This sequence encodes CASSLPGLGNTDTQYF.

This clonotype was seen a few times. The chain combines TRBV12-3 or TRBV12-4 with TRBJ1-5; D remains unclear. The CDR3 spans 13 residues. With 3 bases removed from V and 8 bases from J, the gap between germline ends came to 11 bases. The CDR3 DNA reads TGTGCCAGCAGTTTCGAGGGATTAGAGCCCCAGCATTTT. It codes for CASSFEGLEPQHF.

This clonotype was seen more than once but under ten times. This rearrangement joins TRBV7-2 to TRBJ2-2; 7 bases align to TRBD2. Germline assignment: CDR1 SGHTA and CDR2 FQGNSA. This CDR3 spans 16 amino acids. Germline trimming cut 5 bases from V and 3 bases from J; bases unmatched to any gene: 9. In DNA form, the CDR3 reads TGTGCCAGCAGCCCATCCGGGACTACCCACACCGGGGAGCTGTTTTTT. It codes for CASSPSGTTHTGELFF.

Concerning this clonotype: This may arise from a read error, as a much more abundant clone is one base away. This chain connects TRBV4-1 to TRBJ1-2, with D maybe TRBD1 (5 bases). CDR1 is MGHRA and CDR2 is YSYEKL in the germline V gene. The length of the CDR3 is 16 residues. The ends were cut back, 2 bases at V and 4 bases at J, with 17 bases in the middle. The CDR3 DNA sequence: TGCGCCAGCAGCCAACCCACAACGGAGGGGAGCTATGGCTACACCTTC. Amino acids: CASSQPTTEGSYGYTF.

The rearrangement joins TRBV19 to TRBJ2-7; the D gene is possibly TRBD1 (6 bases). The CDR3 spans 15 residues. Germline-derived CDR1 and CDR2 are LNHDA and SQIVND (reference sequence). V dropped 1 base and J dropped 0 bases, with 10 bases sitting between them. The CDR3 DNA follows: TGTGCCAGTAGTATAGCAGGGGATTACTCCTACGAGCAGTACTTC. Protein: CASSIAGDYSYEQYF.

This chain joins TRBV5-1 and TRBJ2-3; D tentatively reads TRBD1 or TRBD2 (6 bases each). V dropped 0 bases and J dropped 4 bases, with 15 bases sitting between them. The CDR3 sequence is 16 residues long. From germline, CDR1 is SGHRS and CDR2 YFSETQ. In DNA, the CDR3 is TGCGCCAGCAGCTTGGTAGGGGGGCCGGGAGCAGATACGCAGTATTTT. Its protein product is CASSLVGGPGADTQYF. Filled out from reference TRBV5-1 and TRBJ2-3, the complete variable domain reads KAGVTQTPRYLIKTRGQQVTLSCSPISGHRSVSWYQQTPGQGLQFLFEYFSETQRNKGNFPGRFSGRQFSNSRSEMNVSTLELGDSALYLCASSLVGGPGADTQYFGPGTRLTVL.

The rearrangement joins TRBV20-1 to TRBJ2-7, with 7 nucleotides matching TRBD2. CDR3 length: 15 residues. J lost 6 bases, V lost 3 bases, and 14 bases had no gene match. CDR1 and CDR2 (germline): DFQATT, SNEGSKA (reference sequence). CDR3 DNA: TGCAGTGCTAGTAGTCTCAGAGCGGGATCGATCGAGCAGTACTTC. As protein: CSASSLRAGSIEQYF.

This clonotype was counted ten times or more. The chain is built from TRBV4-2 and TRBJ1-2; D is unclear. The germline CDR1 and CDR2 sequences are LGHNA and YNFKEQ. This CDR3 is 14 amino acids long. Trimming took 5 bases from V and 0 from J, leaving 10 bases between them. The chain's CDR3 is CASSISGTNYGYTF. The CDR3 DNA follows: TGTGCCAGCAGCATTTCCGGGACTAACTATGGCTACACCTTC.

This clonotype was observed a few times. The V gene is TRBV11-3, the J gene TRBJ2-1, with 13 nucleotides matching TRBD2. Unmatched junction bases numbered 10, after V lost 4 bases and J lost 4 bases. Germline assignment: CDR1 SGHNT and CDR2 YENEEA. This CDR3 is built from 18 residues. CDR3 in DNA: TGTGCCAGCAGCTCGTCTCCCGGGACTAGCGGGGCGTACAATGAGCAGTTCTTC. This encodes CASSSSPGTSGAYNEQFF.

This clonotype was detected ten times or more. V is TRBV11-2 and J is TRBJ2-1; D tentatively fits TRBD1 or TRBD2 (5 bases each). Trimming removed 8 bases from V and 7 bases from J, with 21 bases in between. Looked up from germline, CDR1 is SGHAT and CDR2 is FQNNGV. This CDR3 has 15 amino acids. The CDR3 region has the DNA TGTGCCAGCCAACCCGGGGCGGGCCGAGGGAATGAGCAGTTCTTC. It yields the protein CASQPGAGRGNEQFF.

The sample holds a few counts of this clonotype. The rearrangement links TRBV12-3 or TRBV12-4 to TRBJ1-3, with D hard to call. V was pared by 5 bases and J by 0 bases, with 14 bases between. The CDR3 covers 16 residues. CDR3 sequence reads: CASSPPGSYSGNTIYF. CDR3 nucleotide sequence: TGTGCCAGCAGTCCGCCGGGTTCCTACTCTGGAAACACCATATATTTT.

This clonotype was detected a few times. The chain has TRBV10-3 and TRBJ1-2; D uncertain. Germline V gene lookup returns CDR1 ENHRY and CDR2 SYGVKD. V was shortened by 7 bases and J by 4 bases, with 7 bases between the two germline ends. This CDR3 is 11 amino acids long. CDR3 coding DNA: TGTGCCATCACCGAGGGCTATGGCTACACCTTC. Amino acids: CAITEGYGYTF.

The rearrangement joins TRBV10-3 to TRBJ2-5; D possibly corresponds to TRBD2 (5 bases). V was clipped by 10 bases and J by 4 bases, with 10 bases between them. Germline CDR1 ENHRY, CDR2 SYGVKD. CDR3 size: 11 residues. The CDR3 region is CATGMGETQYF. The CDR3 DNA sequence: TGTGCCACCGGGATGGGAGAGACCCAGTACTTC.

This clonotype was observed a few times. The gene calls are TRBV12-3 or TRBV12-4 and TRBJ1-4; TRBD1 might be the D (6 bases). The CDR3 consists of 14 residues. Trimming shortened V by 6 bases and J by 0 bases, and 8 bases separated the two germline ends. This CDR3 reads CASRYRATNEKLFF. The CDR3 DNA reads TGTGCCAGCAGGTACAGGGCAACTAATGAAAAACTGTTTTTT.

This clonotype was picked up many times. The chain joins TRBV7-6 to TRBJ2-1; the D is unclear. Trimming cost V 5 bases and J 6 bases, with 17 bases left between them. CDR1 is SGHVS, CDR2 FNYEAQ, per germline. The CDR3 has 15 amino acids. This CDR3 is CASSPSPGILNEQFF. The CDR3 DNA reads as TGTGCCAGCAGCCCCTCGCCGGGCATCCTCAATGAGCAGTTCTTC.